This paragraph covers one TCR beta chain sequence. Its specific antigen is unknown. Nothing much larger sits one base from this clone, and base qualities are not available. The CDR3 holds 14 amino acids from the cysteine to the phenylalanine. Only the CDR3 DNA is retained, 42 bases long and in frame from the first base. V was cut back by 5 bases and J by 2 bases, leaving a gap of 12 bases between them. These data belong to a study of yellow fever vaccine responses in identical twins (dated by TCRdb to the late 2010s). Notes on the research overall: In the study, vaccine-responding T cell clones were precisely tracked in identical twins.

The library was prepared using RT-PCR. The run used an Illumina HiSeq 2500. TCRdb passed the public sequencing reads through fastp at Q25 and MiXCR, retaining productive beta sequences. Each CDR3 protein gets just one entry, which takes the most common genes and DNA from the rows behind it. For this sample there are 7,500 to 10,000 distinct CDR3 sequences; 80% to 85% appear just once. The ten top clones hold approximately 2% of the sample. Paper-wide results and their limitations: According to the authors, the vaccine-induced T cell response in identical twins seemed to be partly convergent and partly specific to each individual.

The V gene is TRBV12-3 or TRBV12-4 and the J gene is TRBJ1-1; the D gene lacks a confident call. The specimen comprised T cells from blood (PBMCs), unsorted or a sorted subset (not recorded which), sampled before or after yellow fever vaccination (not recorded which). The receptor's source is a woman younger than 35 who received the yellow fever vaccine. Donor details come from another sample of the same person, matched by shared clones. The DNA is as follows: TGTGCCAGCAGTACAACAGTCACCAACACTGAAGCTTTCTTT. Its protein is CASSTTVTNTEAFF.